This T cell receptor (beta chain) was obtained from a study of blood T cells in healthy people across ages. Overall study results and limits: A roughly linear fall in TCR beta diversity per million T cells was seen with increasing age.

A few counts support this clonotype. Antigen unknown. Combining a sample-barcoded 5' primer with a J-beta primer mix, a second PCR ran for roughly 7 to 12 cycles. TCRdb fed the 5' RACE reads into MiXCR, producing one record per CDR3 protein. Here the sample spans 800,000 or so distinct CDR3 sequences, more than 20% being singletons. These same data were also listed under a study on T cells of mothers and their children. From that report: Relative to unrelated pairs, biologically related mother-child dyads exhibited marginally greater, non-significant overlap.

Sequenced input: blood. The sequence came from a boy younger than 18 in good health.

CDR3 nucleotides: TGCGCCAGCAGCTTGAGCATTCCCGGGGAGCTGTTTTTT. This translates into CASSLSIPGELFF. This rearrangement joins TRBV5-1 to TRBJ2-2; no definite D call. Germline V gene data show CDR1 as SGHRS and CDR2 as YFSETQ. Trimming removed 1 base from V and 6 bases from J, with 7 bases in between. This CDR3 is built from 13 residues.